Shown below are 6 T cell receptor beta chains from a single sample sequenced in a study of T cell responses to AZD1222 COVID-19 vaccine. Generated by immunoSEQ multiplex PCR, the TCRdb table keeps only in-frame clones and is missing some. Of fewer than 120,000 clones in the sample, approximately 94% are singletons; the top ten hold approximately 2.9%. The sequenced sample was peripheral blood, obtained 28 days after the second AZD1222 dose. The receptors shown here come from an adult who received the AZD1222 COVID-19 vaccine.

The rearrangement uses TRBV2 and TRBJ2-7; 8 positions match TRBD1. Germline loops: CDR1 SNHLY, CDR2 FYNNEI. CDR3 length: 14 residues. Trimming removed 6 bases from V and 2 bases from J; junction bases left unmatched: 6. CDR3 sequence: CASSRQGFPYEQYF. The CDR3 DNA follows: TGTGCCAGCAGCCGACAGGGGTTTCCCTACGAGCAGTACTTC. Full variable domain (outside the CDR3, taken from reference TRBV2 and TRBJ2-7): EPEVTQTPSHQVTQMGQEVILRCVPISNHLYFYWYRQILGQKVEFLVSFYNNEISEKSEIFDDQFSVERPDGSNFTLKIRSTKLEDSAMYFCASSRQGFPYEQYFGPGTRLTVT.

This clone was seen just once. The rearrangement links TRBV2 to TRBJ1-4; 12 bases match TRBD1. CDR3 size: 15 residues. The V gene's germline CDR1 is SNHLY and CDR2 FYNNEI. With V trimmed by 7 bases and J by 8 bases, 8 bases remained unmatched. For the CDR3, the DNA is TGTGCCAGCAAGGGACAGGGGGCTCCTGGGGAAAAACTGTTTTTT. Translated: CASKGQGAPGEKLFF.

The rearrangement links TRBV6-5 to TRBJ1-5; tentatively, D is TRBD1 (5 bases). The germline V gene has CDR1 MNHEY and CDR2 SVGAGI. CDR3 length: 14 amino acids. V was clipped by 7 bases and J by 6 bases, with 16 bases between them. The CDR3 DNA reads as TGTGCCAGCACCGGGGCCGTCGGATTTCAGCCCCAGCATTTT. Its translation: CASTGAVGFQPQHF.

The CDR3 loop is CASRRLAGARNTGELFF. CDR3 DNA sequence: TGTGCCAGCAGAAGACTAGCGGGAGCCAGGAACACCGGGGAGCTGTTTTTT. The chain couples TRBV6-4 to TRBJ2-2; 12 bases agree with TRBD2. The germline V gene encodes CDR1 MRHNA and CDR2 SNTAGT. Unmatched junction bases numbered 6, after V lost 6 bases and J lost 1 base. The CDR3 consists of 17 residues.

This chain uses TRBV4-1 with TRBJ2-7; no definite D call. The CDR3 is 17 residues long. The V end lost 0 bases, the J end lost 2 bases, and 17 bases lay between the germline ends. The germline V gene encodes CDR1 MGHRA and CDR2 YSYEKL. The CDR3 sequence: CASSQEFRLIATYEQYF. The DNA of the CDR3 is TGCGCCAGCAGCCAAGAATTTCGGCTTATTGCGACCTACGAGCAGTACTTC.

J is TRBJ2-2 and V is TRBV6-5; D may match TRBD1 or TRBD2 (5 bases each). With 4 bases removed from V and 4 bases from J, the gap between germline ends came to 13 bases. CDR1 and CDR2 (germline): MNHEY, SVGAGI. The CDR3 loop spans 15 amino acids. CDR3 protein: CASSWGRGGTGELFF. In DNA form, the CDR3 reads TGTGCCAGCAGTTGGGGCCGGGGTGGCACCGGGGAGCTGTTTTTT.